This TCR beta chain is drawn from a study of patients and donors after allogeneic stem cell transplantation. Each CDR3 protein is one row after TCRdb ran MiXCR on the RT-PCR reads. The sample contains over 200,000 distinct CDR3 sequences, around two fifths of which appear only once. Germline CDR1 and CDR2: SGHDT and YYEEEE. The CDR3 runs 13 residues. V was trimmed by 0 bases and J by 10 bases, leaving 13 bases between them. The chain employs TRBV5-6 and TRBJ1-1; tentatively, D is TRBD1 (6 bases). The receptor was derived from a human donor who was either an allogeneic HSCT recipient or a stem cell or donor lymphocyte infusion donor (not recorded which). It is not recorded whose cells these are; they may come from a transplant donor. The material sequenced was blood, either unsorted or a sorted T cell fraction (not recorded which). The chain's CDR3 is CASSLDTGRPAFF. The DNA of the CDR3 is TGTGCCAGCAGCTTGGATACAGGGCGACCAGCTTTCTTT.